The next 22 T cell receptor beta chains were all read from a single sample in a study of blood T cells in healthy people across ages. Then a second PCR, running roughly 7 to 11 cycles, was carried out with a sample-barcoded 5' primer and a J-beta primer mix. TCRdb reanalysed the 5' RACE reads using MiXCR and keeps one entry per CDR3 protein. The repertoire holds roughly 860,000 distinct CDR3 sequences, with approximately 59% as singletons. The sample was blood. Receptors were obtained from a man aged 30 to 39 in good health.

The chain joins TRBV10-3 to TRBJ2-7; D gene unclear. The J call may be mistaken, given a closer DNA end match to TRBJ2-5. CDR1 ENHRY and CDR2 SYGVKD come from the germline V gene. CDR3 length: 12 residues. The chain's CDR3 is CAISEPKETQYF. CDR3 coding DNA: TGTGCCATCAGTGAGCCCAAAGAGACCCAGTACTTC.

The genes are TRBV6-5 and TRBJ2-3; TRBD2 might be the D (6 bases). This CDR3 is 13 amino acids long. Germline V gives CDR1 MNHEY, CDR2 SVGAGI. The germline V and J ends were trimmed by 6 bases and 8 bases, with 15 bases remaining between them. DNA for the CDR3: TGTGCCAGCAGGGGGGACGTGGGGGGTACGCAGTATTTT. Encoded protein: CASRGDVGGTQYF.

Points on this clonotype: The junction departs from the called germline gene at one end, perhaps through a read error. The chain uses TRBV27 and TRBJ2-4, with 8 bases matching TRBD2. Germline CDR1 is MNHEY and CDR2 is SMNVEV (reference sequence). The CDR3 runs to 15 residues. Here the CDR3 reads CVSMVEGTGGDIQYF. The CDR3 nucleotides read TGTGTCAGCATGGTGGAGGGTACGGGAGGGGACATTCAGTACTTC.

This chain joins TRBV6-2 or TRBV6-3 and TRBJ2-3; 13 bases line up with TRBD2. Unmatched junction bases numbered 8, after V lost 4 bases and J lost 4 bases. Germline V gene lookup returns CDR1 MNHEY and CDR2 SVGEGT. The CDR3 spans 17 residues. The CDR3 DNA follows: TGTGCCAGCAGTTCCGGGACTAGCGGGGTTGTCTCAGATACGCAGTATTTT. Translation: CASSSGTSGVVSDTQYF.

The chain joins TRBV3-1 to TRBJ1-1; TRBD1 matches 8 bases. CDR3 length equals 16 residues. Germline V lookup: CDR1 LGHDT, CDR2 YNNKEL (reference sequence). Trimming took 4 bases from V and 5 from J; bases not matched to a gene: 12. The CDR3 region has the DNA TGTGCCAGCAGCCCTCGGGACAGGCTAAAAGGTACTGAAGCTTTCTTT. Amino acids: CASSPRDRLKGTEAFF.

The chain employs TRBV3-1 and TRBJ1-2, with a weak D call TRBD1 (5 bases). V dropped 0 bases and J dropped 8 bases, with 13 bases sitting between them. CDR1 is LGHDT and CDR2 is YNNKEL in the germline V gene (reference sequence). The CDR3 runs 14 residues. The CDR3 coding sequence is TGTGCCAGCAGCCAAGATCGGGCAGGGCGGGGCTACACCTTC. This codes for CASSQDRAGRGYTF.

This chain uses TRBV29-1 with TRBJ2-7; possibly TRBD1 for D (5 bases). This CDR3 has 13 amino acids. CDR1 SQVTM and CDR2 ANQGSEA come from the germline V gene. The V end lost 3 bases, the J end lost 2 bases, and 11 bases lay between the germline ends. The CDR3 bases are TGCAGCGTTGAGGGCGACAGTACCTACGAGCAGTACTTC. Translated, it gives CSVEGDSTYEQYF.

The chain uses TRBV29-1 and TRBJ2-1; no reliable D call. This CDR3 region has 12 residues. Germline values: CDR1 SQVTM, CDR2 ANQGSEA. Trimming pared 6 bases from V and 3 bases from J, leaving 9 bases between. CDR3 in DNA: TGCAGCGTCAGACGCGGCTACAATGAGCAGTTCTTC. Its protein is CSVRRGYNEQFF.

J is TRBJ2-3 and V is TRBV7-2; TRBD1 aligns across 9 bases. V shed 5 bases, J shed 3 bases, and the junction held 12 bases outside the gene matches. CDR1 SGHTA and CDR2 FQGNSA come from the germline V gene. This CDR3 region has 17 residues. The CDR3 protein is CASSKRPGQGPTDTQYF. CDR3 nucleotides: TGTGCCAGCAGCAAAAGGCCGGGACAGGGTCCAACAGATACGCAGTATTTT. Supplemented by reference TRBV7-2 and TRBJ2-3, the full variable domain reads GAGVSQSPSNKVTEKGKDVELRCDPISGHTALYWYRQSLGQGLEFLIYFQGNSAPDKSGLPSDRFSAERTGGSVSTLTIQRTQQEDSAVYLCASSKRPGQGPTDTQYFGPGTRLTVL.

The rearrangement uses TRBV29-1 and TRBJ2-3, with D uncertain. Trimming removed 1 base at V and 6 bases at J, with 8 bases between. The CDR3 is made up of 12 amino acids. Germline-derived CDR1 and CDR2 are SQVTM and ANQGSEA. The CDR3 sequence is CSVEVGWDTQYF. DNA for the CDR3: TGCAGCGTTGAAGTGGGTTGGGATACGCAGTATTTT.

This chain uses TRBV6-5 with TRBJ2-5; possible D gene TRBD1, 6 bases. This CDR3 comprises 13 residues. Germline CDR1 is MNHEY and CDR2 is SVGAGI. With 5 bases removed from V and 11 bases from J, the gap between germline ends came to 18 bases. The CDR3 loop is CASSPDRGTEQYF. The CDR3 nucleotides read TGTGCCAGCAGTCCGGACAGAGGTACGGAGCAGTACTTC.

The chain links TRBV6-2 or TRBV6-3 to TRBJ1-5, with D possibly TRBD1 on 5 matching bases. Trimming took off 6 bases at V and 6 bases at J, with 15 bases between the two ends. Germline CDR1 is MNHEY and CDR2 is SVGEGT. CDR3 length equals 14 residues. In DNA, the CDR3 is TGTGCCAGCAGCCAACCTGGGGGGTTTCAGCCCCAGCATTTT. This sequence encodes CASSQPGGFQPQHF.

Only a few counts were recorded for this clonotype. V and J are TRBV20-1 and TRBJ2-4; D not resolved. V lost 1 base, J lost 1 base, and 11 bases lay in between. In germline, CDR1 is DFQATT, CDR2 SNEGSKA (reference sequence). The CDR3 runs 15 residues. CDR3 protein: CSARVLGLAKNIQYF. The CDR3 nucleotides are TGCAGTGCTAGAGTTCTGGGTTTGGCCAAAAACATTCAGTACTTC.

The chain recombines TRBV4-3 with TRBJ1-5; 7 bases align to TRBD1. Losses at the gene ends were 3 bases for V and 1 base for J; bases not matched to a gene: 3. Germline V gives CDR1 LGHNA, CDR2 YSLEER. The CDR3 contains 15 residues. The CDR3 DNA sequence: TGCGCCAGCAGCCAGATGACAGGGAGCAATCAGCCCCAGCATTTT. Translated: CASSQMTGSNQPQHF.

This clonotype was seen more than once but under ten times. The V call is TRBV4-3, the J call TRBJ1-6; D uncertain. The CDR3 contains 12 residues. Germline V gene sequence: CDR1 LGHNA, CDR2 YSLEER. With 1 base removed from V and 10 bases from J, the gap between germline ends came to 5 bases. CDR3 sequence reads: CASSQGRSPLHF. The CDR3 DNA follows: TGCGCCAGCAGCCAAGGCCGGTCACCCCTCCACTTT.

In this sample, this clonotype turned up a few times. The chain recombines TRBV27 with TRBJ1-6; unclear D gene. CDR1 MNHEY and CDR2 SMNVEV come from the germline V gene (reference sequence). The CDR3 has 15 amino acids. V lost 8 bases to trimming and J lost 7 bases, with 18 bases between them. The CDR3 DNA reads TGTGCCAGCCGAGACGGGTGGGATAAGAATTCACCCCTCCACTTT. Translated: CASRDGWDKNSPLHF.

This chain uses TRBV3-1 with TRBJ2-1, with 8 bases matching TRBD2. The CDR3 has 14 residues. CDR1 and CDR2 from the germline V gene are LGHDT and YNNKEL (reference sequence). V dropped 5 bases and J dropped 4; count of bases not matched to a gene: 4. CDR3 bases: TGTGCCAGCAGCAACGGGGGGGGATACAATGAGCAGTTCTTC. This gives the protein CASSNGGGYNEQFF.

This chain links TRBV20-1 with TRBJ2-7, with TRBD2 as a possible D gene (7 bases). With 1 base removed from V and 3 bases from J, the gap between germline ends came to 16 bases. Germline values: CDR1 DFQATT, CDR2 SNEGSKA (reference sequence). This CDR3 is 15 amino acids long. For the CDR3, the DNA is TGCAGTGCTAGAGCCCCCCCCGGGGGGCACTACGAGCAGTACTTC. Its translation: CSARAPPGGHYEQYF.

The CDR3 DNA is TGTGCCAGCGGGGGGAATACGCAGTATTTT. This gives the protein CASGGNTQYF. The chain employs TRBV25-1 and TRBJ2-3; perhaps TRBD2 as D (6 bases). The germline gives CDR1 MGHDK, CDR2 SYGVNS. V was shortened by 8 bases and J by 7 bases, with 7 bases between the two germline ends. This CDR3 region has 10 residues. Supplemented by reference TRBV25-1 and TRBJ2-3, the full variable domain reads EADIYQTPRYLVIGTGKKITLECSQTMGHDKMYWYQQDPGMELHLIHYSYGVNSTEKGDLSSESTVSRIRTEHFPLTLESARPSHTSQYLCASGGNTQYFGPGTRLTVL.

V is TRBV20-1 and J is TRBJ2-5; D is uncertain. Germline V gene lookup returns CDR1 DFQATT and CDR2 SNEGSKA (reference sequence). Deletions cut 6 bases from V and 2 bases from J, with 13 bases between. There are 13 residues in the CDR3. DNA for the CDR3: TGCAGTGCCCCGCCAAGGGCACAAGAGACCCAGTACTTC. Residues: CSAPPRAQETQYF.

The chain employs TRBV7-8 and TRBJ2-4, with D hard to call. The J call may be incorrect, as the DNA end agrees better with TRBJ2-7. Germline lookup yields CDR1 SGHVS and CDR2 FQNEAQ. The CDR3 sequence is 17 residues long. CDR3 protein: CASSLDQSKAYPYEQYF. The CDR3 DNA follows: TGTGCCAGCAGCTTAGATCAGTCGAAAGCGTACCCCTACGAGCAGTACTTC.

Only a few counts were recorded for this clonotype. V usage is TRBV4-2 and J usage is TRBJ1-4; TRBD1 agrees at 7 bases. Trimming at V came to 2 bases and at J to 5 bases, leaving 5 bases not matched to a gene. This CDR3 spans 15 amino acids. Germline V gene data show CDR1 as LGHNA and CDR2 as YNFKEQ. CDR3 residues: CASSQLQGKNEKLFF. CDR3 coding DNA: TGTGCCAGCAGCCAACTACAGGGGAAAAATGAAAAACTGTTTTTT.